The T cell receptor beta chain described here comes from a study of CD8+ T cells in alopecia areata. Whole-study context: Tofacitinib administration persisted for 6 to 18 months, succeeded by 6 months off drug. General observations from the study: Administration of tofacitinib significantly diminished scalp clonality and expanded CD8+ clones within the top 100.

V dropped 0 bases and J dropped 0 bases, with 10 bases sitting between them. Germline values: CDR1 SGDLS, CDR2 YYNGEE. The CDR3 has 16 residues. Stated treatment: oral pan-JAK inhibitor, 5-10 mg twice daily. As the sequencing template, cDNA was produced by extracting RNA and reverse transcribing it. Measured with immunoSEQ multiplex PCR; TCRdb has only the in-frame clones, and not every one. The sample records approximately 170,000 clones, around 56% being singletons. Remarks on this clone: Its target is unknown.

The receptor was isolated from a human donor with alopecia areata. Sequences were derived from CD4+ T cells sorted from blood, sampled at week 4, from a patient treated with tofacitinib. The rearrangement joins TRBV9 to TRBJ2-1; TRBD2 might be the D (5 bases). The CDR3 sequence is CASSVEAGSSYNEQFF. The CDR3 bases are TGTGCCAGCAGCGTAGAGGCGGGCAGCTCCTACAATGAGCAGTTCTTC.